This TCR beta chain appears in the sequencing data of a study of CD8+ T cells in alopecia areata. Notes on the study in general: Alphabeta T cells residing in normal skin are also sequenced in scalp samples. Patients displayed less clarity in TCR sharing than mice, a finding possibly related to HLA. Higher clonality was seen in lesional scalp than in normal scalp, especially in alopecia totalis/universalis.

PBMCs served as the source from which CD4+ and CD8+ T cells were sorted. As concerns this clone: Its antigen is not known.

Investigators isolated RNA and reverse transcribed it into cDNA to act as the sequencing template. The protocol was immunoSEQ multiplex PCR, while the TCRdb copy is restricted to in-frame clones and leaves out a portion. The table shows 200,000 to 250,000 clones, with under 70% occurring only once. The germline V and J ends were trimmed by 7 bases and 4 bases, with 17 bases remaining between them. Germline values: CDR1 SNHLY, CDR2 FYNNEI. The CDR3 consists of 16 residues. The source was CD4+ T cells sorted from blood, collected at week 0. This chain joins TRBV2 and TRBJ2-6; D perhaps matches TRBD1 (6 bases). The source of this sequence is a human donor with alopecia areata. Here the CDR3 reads CASTGTPFGGANVLTF. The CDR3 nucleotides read TGTGCCAGCACCGGGACACCATTTGGAGGGGCCAACGTCCTGACTTTC.